Listed here are 13 T cell receptor beta chains from one sample, sequenced in a study of blood T cells in healthy people across ages. For the second PCR, which ran for roughly 7 to 11 cycles, a sample-barcoded 5' primer and a J-beta primer mix were used. TCRdb reprocessed the 5' RACE reads via MiXCR and lists one record per CDR3 protein. The repertoire has 910,000 or so distinct CDR3 sequences, 51% of them found once; the top ten carry 20% to 25%. The sample comprised blood. The receptor source for this set is a woman aged 55 to 70 in good health.

Comments on this clonotype: A read error may account for a junction end that differs from germline. The rearrangement joins TRBV4-1 to TRBJ2-7; D remains ambiguous. The better agreement between TRBJ2-5 and the DNA end casts doubt on the J call. Looked up from germline, CDR1 is MGHRA and CDR2 is YSYEKL. The CDR3 spans 14 residues. The CDR3 spells CVSSQASGVETQYF. The CDR3 nucleotides are TGCGTCAGCAGCCAAGCCTCTGGCGTGGAGACCCAGTACTTC.

The V gene is TRBV19, the J gene TRBJ1-6; no definite D call. The V and J ends lost 8 bases and 6 bases respectively, with 14 bases between them. The CDR3 loop spans 14 amino acids. Looked up from germline, CDR1 is LNHDA and CDR2 is SQIVND (reference sequence). The CDR3 sequence is CASLPRGPNSPLHF. In DNA form, the CDR3 reads TGTGCCAGTTTGCCCCGGGGTCCTAATTCACCCCTCCACTTT.

The chain has TRBV19 and TRBJ1-6; D gene uncertain. The CDR3 is 13 residues long. V was trimmed by 7 bases and J by 7 bases, leaving 11 bases between them. Germline V gene data show CDR1 as LNHDA and CDR2 as SQIVND (reference sequence). As DNA, the CDR3 is TGTGCCAGTAAATGGGCACCCAATTCACCCCTCCACTTT. Its protein is CASKWAPNSPLHF.

The rearrangement joins TRBV28 to TRBJ2-4; the D call may be TRBD1 or TRBD2 (6 bases each). There are 13 residues in the CDR3. V was shortened by 8 bases and J by 7 bases, with 15 bases between the two germline ends. CDR1 is MDHEN, CDR2 SYDVKM, per germline. CDR3 amino acids: CASLEGGKNIQYF. CDR3 nucleotide sequence: TGTGCCAGCCTGGAGGGGGGCAAGAACATTCAGTACTTC.

The J gene is TRBJ2-3, the V gene TRBV27, with 9 bases lining up with TRBD2. The junction had 11 bases not matched to a gene; V was cut back by 1 base and J by 6 bases. From germline, CDR1 is MNHEY and CDR2 SMNVEV (reference sequence). The CDR3 consists of 17 residues. The CDR3 region is CASSLCLREGLLDTQYF. CDR3 sequence (DNA): TGTGCCAGCAGTTTATGTTTGCGGGAGGGCCTTCTGGATACGCAGTATTTT.

In its sample, this clonotype was seen a few times. The chain carries TRBV29-1 and TRBJ2-7, with a possible D match to TRBD1 (5 bases). The CDR3 has 12 amino acids. V lost 3 bases to trimming and J lost 4 bases, with 10 bases between them. In germline, CDR1 is SQVTM, CDR2 ANQGSEA. CDR3 nucleotide sequence: TGCAGCGTTGATTTGGGGCCTTACGAGCAGTACTTC. Translating gives CSVDLGPYEQYF.

The chain joins TRBV28 to TRBJ1-4; no reliable D call. Germline CDR1 is MDHEN and CDR2 is SYDVKM. This CDR3 has 13 residues. Trimming removed 3 bases at V and 14 bases at J, with 16 bases between. Here the CDR3 reads CASSLSSPSVLFF. CDR3 DNA: TGTGCCAGCAGTTTGTCTTCCCCCTCAGTGCTGTTTTTT.

This clonotype was seen a few times. The rearrangement uses TRBV29-1 and TRBJ2-7; TRBD1 is a possible D gene (6 bases). Trimming left V 1 base short and J 2 bases short, with 21 bases between. The CDR3 is 17 residues long. CDR1 is SQVTM and CDR2 is ANQGSEA in the germline V gene. The CDR3 here is CSVEVAATGIYPYEQYF. The DNA for the CDR3 is TGCAGCGTTGAAGTGGCCGCAACAGGGATATACCCCTACGAGCAGTACTTC.

V and J are TRBV12-3 or TRBV12-4 and TRBJ2-1, with 10 bases lining up with TRBD2. The junction had 15 bases not matched to a gene; V was cut back by 5 bases and J by 5 bases. The CDR3 runs 18 residues. In nucleotides, the CDR3 is TGTGCCAGCAGTCCTAGCCCCATAGCGGGGGGCCTTAACAATGAGCAGTTCTTC. It codes for CASSPSPIAGGLNNEQFF.

The chain is built from TRBV27 and TRBJ1-2; tentative D call: TRBD1 (6 bases). Germline V gene lookup returns CDR1 MNHEY and CDR2 SMNVEV (reference sequence). The V gene lost 3 bases and the J gene lost 8 bases, with 13 bases spanning the gap. This CDR3 has 13 residues. DNA of the CDR3: TGTGCCAGCAGTTTGGGGGGGGCTCGAGGCTACACCTTC. Its translation: CASSLGGARGYTF.

The count of this clonotype is one. The chain employs TRBV3-1 and TRBJ2-7; 10 bases map to TRBD2. The tail of the sequence fits TRBJ2-5 better, so the J call may be wrong. Germline V gene data show CDR1 as LGHDT and CDR2 as YNNKEL (reference sequence). This CDR3 has 16 amino acids. For the CDR3, the DNA is TGTGCCAGCAGCGAGTCGAGGACTAGCGGCAAAGAGACCCAGTACTTC. It codes for CASSESRTSGKETQYF.

The chain couples TRBV6-6 to TRBJ1-2; 10 bases are shared with TRBD1. This CDR3 comprises 12 residues. Trimming removed 6 bases from V and 9 bases from J; junction bases left unmatched: 4. Germline V gene data show CDR1 as MNHNY and CDR2 as SVGAGI (reference sequence). For the CDR3, the DNA is TGTGCCAGCAGCCGGGACAGGGGTCGCTACACCTTC. As protein: CASSRDRGRYTF.

The chain has TRBV12-3 or TRBV12-4 and TRBJ2-7, with 9 positions matching TRBD1. The CDR3 has 15 amino acids. V dropped 6 bases and J dropped 4; count of bases not matched to a gene: 10. The CDR3 nucleotides read TGTGCCAGCAGCCCACAGGGGGCTAGGGGTTACGAGCAGTACTTC. This translates into CASSPQGARGYEQYF.